This T cell receptor beta chain was recovered during a study of radiotherapy plus CTLA-4 blockade in lung cancer. Note on this clone: Its target is unknown.

The table came from immunoSEQ multiplex PCR; TCRdb's copy has only in-frame clones and leaves some out. The table has 130,000 or so clones, just under 90% seen once. Study-wide results and limits: Radiotherapy was combined with ipilimumab, and tumor-derived TCR clones then expanded in blood.

Germline V gene lookup returns CDR1 KGHSH and CDR2 LQKENI. The CDR3 loop spans 14 amino acids. V shed 3 bases, J shed 6 bases, and the junction held 4 bases outside the gene matches. The V gene is TRBV18, the J gene TRBJ1-5; 8 bases map to TRBD1. The sample in question was peripheral blood, obtained from a patient treated with radiotherapy plus ipilimumab. The clonotype comes from a human donor with non-small cell lung cancer that progressed on radiotherapy plus ipilimumab. For the CDR3, the DNA is TGTGCCAGCTCACCGGACAGGGTTAGTCAGCCCCAGCATTTT. As protein: CASSPDRVSQPQHF.